Presented here are 17 T cell receptor beta chains from one specimen sequenced in a study of blood T cells in healthy people across ages. Alongside a J-beta primer mix, a sample-barcoded 5' primer served in a second PCR lasting roughly 6 to 11 cycles. TCRdb called the 5' RACE reads again in MiXCR, with one record for every CDR3 protein. The data hold fewer than 800,000 distinct CDR3 sequences, with 20% to 30% observed a single time. These data were also reused for a study on T cells of mothers and their children.

The source material was blood. These receptors were obtained from a boy aged 10-17 years in good health.

The J gene is TRBJ2-7, the V gene TRBV6-1; D possibly corresponds to TRBD1 (6 bases). This CDR3 comprises 16 residues. Trimming removed 4 bases from V and 3 bases from J, with 19 bases in between. The germline CDR1 and CDR2 sequences are MNHNS and SASEGT. CDR3 sequence (DNA): TGTGCCAGCAGTGCTATTCTGGAACAGGGACGCTACGAGCAGTACTTC. Its protein product is CASSAILEQGRYEQYF.

A word on this clonotype: With a much larger clone just one base away, this may be a read error. This chain uses TRBV12-3 or TRBV12-4 with TRBJ2-5; 13 nucleotides match TRBD2. This CDR3 region has 14 residues. The V and J ends lost 4 bases and 4 bases, in that order; junction bases with no gene match: 0. The CDR3 sequence: CASSWTSGRETQYF. The CDR3 nucleotides read TGTGCCAGCAGTTGGACTAGCGGGAGAGAGACCCAGTACTTC.

This clonotype was detected a few times. The chain recombines TRBV27 with TRBJ2-1, with D perhaps matching TRBD2 (5 bases). CDR1 and CDR2 (germline): MNHEY, SMNVEV (reference sequence). This CDR3 is 14 amino acids long. The V gene lost 2 bases and the J gene lost 7 bases, with 12 bases spanning the gap. DNA for the CDR3: TGTGCCAGCAGTTTAGCGTCTAGCCCTAATGAGCAGTTCTTC. As protein: CASSLASSPNEQFF.

The CDR3 here is CASSHEFYGSYEQYF. CDR3 in DNA: TGTGCCAGCAGCCATGAATTCTATGGAAGCTACGAGCAGTACTTC. The rearrangement joins TRBV3-1 to TRBJ2-7, with D unclear. CDR3 length equals 15 residues. Per the germline V gene, CDR1 is LGHDT and CDR2 is YNNKEL (reference sequence). Trimming left V 3 bases short and J 3 bases short, with 15 bases between.

In this sample, this clonotype turned up a few times. The chain employs TRBV29-1 and TRBJ1-4; 9 nucleotides align to TRBD1. This CDR3 is built from 14 residues. The germline CDR1 and CDR2 sequences are SQVTM and ANQGSEA. After removal of 0 bases from V and 11 bases from J, the junction contained 7 bases not matched to a gene. The CDR3 here is CSVEEGTGPEKLFF. CDR3 coding DNA: TGCAGCGTTGAAGAGGGGACAGGGCCGGAGAAACTGTTTTTT. Full variable domain (outside the CDR3, taken from reference TRBV29-1 and TRBJ1-4): SAVISQKPSRDICQRGTSLTIQCQVDSQVTMMFWYRQQPGQSLTLIATANQGSEATYESGFVIDKFPISRPNLTFSTLTVSNMSPEDSSIYLCSVEEGTGPEKLFFGSGTQLSVL.

There are a few counts of this clonotype. The chain's CDR3 is CASSSVGTLTEAFF. CDR3 nucleotides: TGCGCCAGCAGCTCTGTGGGGACGCTCACTGAAGCTTTCTTT. The gene calls are TRBV4-1 and TRBJ1-1; D perhaps matches TRBD1 (5 bases). Germline CDR1 and CDR2: MGHRA and YSYEKL. The CDR3 sequence is 14 residues long. The V end lost 5 bases, the J end lost 4 bases, and 14 bases lay between the germline ends.

This clonotype has more than one count but fewer than ten. The rearrangement links TRBV4-2 to TRBJ1-1, with no clear D. The V and J ends lost 1 base and 8 bases respectively, with 8 bases between them. The CDR3 totals 12 residues. CDR1 is LGHNA and CDR2 is YNFKEQ in the germline V gene. The CDR3 region is CASSQVAAEAFF. CDR3 coding DNA: TGTGCCAGCAGCCAAGTGGCGGCCGAAGCTTTCTTT.

The chain uses TRBV4-2 and TRBJ2-5, with 7 bases matching TRBD1. Germline V gene lookup returns CDR1 LGHNA and CDR2 YNFKEQ. With 4 bases clipped from V and 3 bases from J, the junction kept 11 bases outside the gene matches. The CDR3 totals 16 residues. The chain's CDR3 is CASSPGTEGTKETQYF. The CDR3 DNA is TGTGCCAGCAGCCCCGGGACAGAGGGAACTAAAGAGACCCAGTACTTC.

This clonotype turned up a few times. One junction end disagrees with the germline gene, perhaps due to a read error. V gene TRBV15 combines with J gene TRBJ1-3; 7 nucleotides match TRBD1. CDR1 is LNHNV and CDR2 is YYDKDF in the germline V gene (reference sequence). The CDR3 is made up of 15 amino acids. The chain's CDR3 is CATSSSQGSGNTTYF. DNA for the CDR3: TGTGCCACCAGCAGTTCACAGGGGAGTGGAAACACCACATATTTT.

The rearrangement links TRBV11-2 to TRBJ2-1, with 8 bases fitting TRBD1. The CDR3 extends over 18 amino acids. Germline loops: CDR1 SGHAT, CDR2 FQNNGV. V gave up 2 bases and J gave up 0 bases; unmatched junction bases: 9. For the CDR3, the DNA is TGTGCCAGCAGCTTAAAGGACAGGGTCCTTCCCTCCTACAATGAGCAGTTCTTC. This codes for CASSLKDRVLPSYNEQFF.

This chain joins TRBV29-1 and TRBJ2-1, with TRBD1 as a possible D gene (6 bases). The CDR3 is 13 amino acids. V was shortened by 8 bases and J by 7 bases, with 18 bases between the two germline ends. Germline CDR1 reads SQVTM; CDR2 reads ANQGSEA. The DNA of the CDR3 is TGCAGCCCCGCCCAGGGGTCGGGGAATGAGCAGTTCTTC. Protein: CSPAQGSGNEQFF.

In this sample, this clonotype turned up a few times. CDR3 region: CASSQDIGRAAFF. The CDR3 DNA is TGCGCCAGCAGCCAAGATATCGGTAGGGCCGCTTTCTTT. The gene calls are TRBV4-3 and TRBJ1-1, with D unclear. The CDR3 consists of 13 residues. The germline CDR1 and CDR2 sequences are LGHNA and YSLEER. Between the trimmed V and J ends, which lost 0 bases and 11 bases, there was a span of 13 bases.

This clonotype was recorded once. The chain is built from TRBV27 and TRBJ2-1, with 13 bases identical to TRBD2. The CDR3 length is 16 residues. Trimming took 6 bases from V and 2 from J; bases not matched to a gene: 4. Germline loops: CDR1 MNHEY, CDR2 SMNVEV (reference sequence). CDR3 sequence reads: CASRGTSGITYNEQFF. In DNA, the CDR3 is TGTGCCAGCAGGGGGACTAGCGGGATTACCTACAATGAGCAGTTCTTC.

The CDR3 spells CASSLRRLGGIGYNEQFF. In DNA, the CDR3 is TGTGCCAGCAGCTTAAGAAGGTTGGGGGGCATAGGCTACAATGAGCAGTTCTTC. The V and J genes are TRBV7-2 and TRBJ2-1, with D possibly called TRBD1 or TRBD2 (6 bases each). This CDR3 has 18 residues. The V end lost 2 bases, the J end lost 3 bases, and 20 bases lay between the germline ends. CDR1 is SGHTA and CDR2 is FQGNSA in the germline V gene. The entire variable domain, with the rest obtained from reference TRBV7-2 and TRBJ2-1, is as follows: GAGVSQSPSNKVTEKGKDVELRCDPISGHTALYWYRQSLGQGLEFLIYFQGNSAPDKSGLPSDRFSAERTGGSVSTLTIQRTQQEDSAVYLCASSLRRLGGIGYNEQFFGPGTRLTVL.

The rearrangement uses TRBV9 and TRBJ1-1; maybe TRBD1 (6 bases). The CDR3 runs to 15 residues. Germline lookup yields CDR1 SGDLS and CDR2 YYNGEE. V was cut by 0 bases and J by 3 bases, with 12 bases left in between. The CDR3, as DNA: TGTGCCAGCAGCGTAGGGATTGGGGGCCACACTGAAGCTTTCTTT. Amino acid sequence: CASSVGIGGHTEAFF.

This clonotype came up a few times. This chain uses TRBV20-1 with TRBJ2-1, with 12 bases fitting TRBD2. V lost 6 bases to trimming and J lost 9 bases; unmatched junction nucleotides: 9. The CDR3 totals 14 residues. The germline V gene has CDR1 DFQATT and CDR2 SNEGSKA (reference sequence). CDR3 sequence reads: CSARTSGNGSEQFF. The CDR3 DNA reads TGCAGTGCAAGGACTAGCGGGAATGGGAGTGAGCAGTTCTTC.

The CDR3 protein is CATSRDPGGLAKNIQYF. DNA for the CDR3: TGTGCCACCAGCAGAGATCCAGGCGGGCTGGCCAAAAACATTCAGTACTTC. The V and J genes are TRBV15 and TRBJ2-4, with D possibly being TRBD2 (5 bases). Trimming took off 0 bases at V and 1 base at J, with 13 bases between the two ends. The CDR3 extends over 17 amino acids. Germline CDR1 and CDR2: LNHNV and YYDKDF (reference sequence).